Following are 10 T cell receptor beta chains from one sample sequenced in a study of T cells expressing NK-cell markers. TCRdb re-called the 5' RACE reads and shows each CDR3 protein once, DNA omitted. Its table records about 430,000 distinct CDR3 sequences. Input material: blood T cells: a sorted CD56 or NKG2C T cell subset, CD4+ or CD8+ T cells, or bulk PBMC T cells (not recorded which). The receptors were sampled from a woman aged 45-59 years in good health.

The CDR3 spells CAISDQGAESPLHF. This chain connects TRBV10-3 to TRBJ1-6; lacking DNA, the TRBD1 call made by TCRdb goes unchecked. The CDR3 is 14 amino acids. Germline lookup yields CDR1 ENHRY and CDR2 SYGVKD.

This chain uses TRBV12-3 or TRBV12-4 with TRBJ2-3; TCRdb gives TRBD2 as the D gene, but with no DNA this cannot be confirmed. The CDR3 contains 15 residues. The CDR3 sequence: CASSLGTGVTNTQYF.

The chain employs TRBV20-1 and TRBJ2-3; TCRdb names TRBD2, which stays unverified in the absence of DNA. Germline lookup yields CDR1 DFQATT and CDR2 SNEGSKA (reference sequence). The CDR3 is made up of 12 amino acids. CDR3 residues: CSASGGLDTQYF.

The rearrangement links TRBV11-2 to TRBJ1-5; TCRdb names TRBD1, which stays unverified in the absence of DNA. Germline assignment: CDR1 SGHAT and CDR2 FQNNGV. The CDR3 runs to 14 residues. CDR3 residues: CASSFEGVRQPQHF.

CDR3 protein: CANGQGNTGELFF. This sequence joins TRBV10-3 and TRBJ2-2; TCRdb indicates TRBD1, and absent DNA this call remains unverified. Per the germline V gene, CDR1 is ENHRY and CDR2 is SYGVKD. The CDR3 is made up of 13 amino acids.

The chain joins TRBV11-2 to TRBJ2-5; TCRdb returns TRBD1, unconfirmable since there is no DNA. This CDR3 is built from 15 residues. Germline assignment: CDR1 SGHAT and CDR2 FQNNGV. CDR3 residues: CASSPRDRASKTQYF.

The chain combines TRBV18 with TRBJ2-3. Germline V gene data show CDR1 as KGHSH and CDR2 as LQKENI. This CDR3 spans 14 amino acids. CDR3 sequence: CASSRLTRTDTQYF.

The chain carries TRBV7-9 and TRBJ1-5; as DNA is missing, the TRBD1 call by TCRdb cannot be tested. The germline V gene has CDR1 SEHNR and CDR2 FQNEAQ (reference sequence). There are 17 residues in the CDR3. The chain's CDR3 is CASSLGPRGEGNQPQHF.

The V call is TRBV24-1, the J call TRBJ2-3. This CDR3 spans 15 amino acids. Germline CDR1 reads KGHDR; CDR2 reads SFDVKD. CDR3 protein: CATSARRSSTDTQYF.

This chain links TRBV25-1 with TRBJ2-5; as DNA is missing, the TRBD2 call by TCRdb cannot be tested. The germline V gene has CDR1 MGHDK and CDR2 SYGVNS. The CDR3 runs 14 residues. CDR3 residues: CASEGLAGGETQYF.